The clone carrying this T cell receptor beta chain showed up just once. The data are from a study of blood T cell repertoires in COVID-19. Turning to the study itself: The United States, Italy and Spain were the sources of the acute and convalescent COVID-19 samples.

A case of COVID-19 had been met by exposed participants within 2 weeks before study entry. Original processing methods: Cell counts per sample came from amplifying reference gene primers. This table comes from immunoSEQ multiplex PCR, and its TCRdb copy is limited to in-frame clones, with some not included. V and J calls and clone size follow that table, whereas D and trimming were derived from the DNA. The data show 350,000 or so clones, about 90% seen once. CDR3 length: 13 amino acids. CDR1 MNHEY and CDR2 SMNVEV come from the germline V gene (reference sequence). V dropped 2 bases and J dropped 13 bases, with 14 bases sitting between them.

Sequenced sample: PBMCs or T cells enriched from blood (not recorded which). This receptor was obtained from a woman aged 30 to 39 who had been exposed to COVID-19. The J gene is TRBJ2-2, the V gene TRBV27, with unresolved D. The CDR3 coding sequence is TGTGCCAGCAGTTTAAGATCCCAAGCCGGGCTGTTTTTT. Amino acid sequence: CASSLRSQAGLFF.